This T cell receptor (beta chain) was observed in a study of blood T cell repertoires in COVID-19. Methods used by the authors: Scientists estimated how many nucleated cells there were by amplifying reference gene primers. Repertoires were generated with immunoSEQ multiplex PCR, while TCRdb's copy carries only in-frame clones and drops some. V, J and clone size derive from that table, while D and trimming were established from the DNA sequence. This table holds fewer than 200,000 clones, approximately 83% found once. This clone was detected only once. Trimming removed 5 bases from V and 2 bases from J; junction bases left unmatched: 2. CDR1 and CDR2 (germline): SGHTA, FQGNSA. The CDR3 sequence is 13 residues long.

The origin of this receptor is a man aged 50 to 60 with active or convalescent COVID-19. The chain combines TRBV7-2 with TRBJ1-1; 7 bases agree with TRBD1. The sequenced sample consisted of peripheral blood. CDR3 loop: CASSGQVNTEAFF. CDR3 sequence (DNA): TGTGCCAGCAGCGGACAGGTAAACACTGAAGCTTTCTTT.